This T cell receptor beta chain came from a study of PD-1 blockade in mismatch repair-deficient tumors. Germline-derived CDR1 and CDR2 are SEHNR and FQNEAQ (reference sequence). Trimming stripped 4 bases from V and 2 bases from J, with 17 bases between. CDR3 length equals 16 residues. Overall study findings and caveats: Rapid post-treatment expansion, then contraction, generally preceding radiologic response, marked tumor-resident clones.

Sequenced by immunoSEQ multiplex PCR; TCRdb stores in-frame clones only, minus some. This sample has more than 95,000 clones, with 85% to 90% found just once. Note on this clone: Its antigen is not identified.

The rearrangement uses TRBV7-9 and TRBJ1-1, with D possibly matching TRBD1 (6 bases). Sequenced here: peripheral blood, sampled 44 weeks after starting pembrolizumab. The source is an adult with mismatch repair-deficient cancer. CDR3 sequence reads: CASSSTSRGLNTEAFF. CDR3 coding DNA: TGTGCCAGCAGCTCTACGAGCAGGGGCCTTAACACTGAAGCTTTCTTT.